Below, 31 T cell receptor beta chains from the same sample are listed, as sequenced in a study of cytomegalovirus exposure and HLA in healthy donors. Clones were sequenced by immunoSEQ multiplex PCR, and TCRdb holds only the in-frame ones, with some missing. The top ten clones hold 0.89% of a sample with approximately 160,000 clones, 96% of them seen once. Material for sequencing was PBMCs. These receptors originate from a young woman in good health and CMV-seronegative.

This chain links TRBV5-1 with TRBJ2-7, with D tentatively TRBD1 (6 bases). The V gene lost 4 bases and the J gene lost 3 bases, with 17 bases spanning the gap. Germline V gives CDR1 SGHRS, CDR2 YFSETQ. The CDR3 extends over 15 amino acids. CDR3 DNA sequence: TGCGCCAGCAGCGGGCCGGGACACAATTACTACGAGCAGTACTTC. Translation gives CASSGPGHNYYEQYF.

V gene TRBV6-1 combines with J gene TRBJ2-1; 7 nucleotides match TRBD1. After removal of 2 bases from V and 3 bases from J, the junction contained 16 bases not matched to a gene. CDR3 length: 19 residues. From germline, CDR1 is MNHNS and CDR2 SASEGT. The CDR3 region has the DNA TGTGCCAGCAGTGAACGTGGTGGGGCAGGGGGTTATAGCTACAATGAGCAGTTCTTC. It specifies CASSERGGAGGYSYNEQFF.

The table lists this clone with a few counts. The chain couples TRBV29-1 to TRBJ1-1; TRBD1 matches at 7 bases. Trimming removed 7 bases from V and 4 bases from J; junction bases left unmatched: 9. Germline CDR1 and CDR2: SQVTM and ANQGSEA. CDR3 length equals 13 residues. The CDR3 DNA reads as TGCAGCGCCGTGACAGGGCTGAGCACTGAAGCTTTCTTT. This encodes CSAVTGLSTEAFF.

The J gene is TRBJ2-5, the V gene TRBV7-9; D perhaps matches TRBD2 (5 bases). The length of the CDR3 is 15 residues. V was shortened by 6 bases and J by 4 bases, with 18 bases between the two germline ends. Germline V gives CDR1 SEHNR, CDR2 FQNEAQ (reference sequence). CDR3 protein: CASSRMGERPETQYF. The CDR3, as DNA: TGTGCCAGCAGTAGAATGGGAGAGCGTCCAGAGACCCAGTACTTC.

This clone was seen only once. The chain links TRBV6-6 to TRBJ2-2; 9 positions agree with TRBD2. The CDR3 runs to 15 residues. Germline V gene data show CDR1 as MNHNY and CDR2 as SVGAGI (reference sequence). The J segment lost 8 bases and the V segment lost 2 bases, leaving 6 bases of the junction unmatched. CDR3 amino acids: CASSYSAGGGGELFF. The CDR3 DNA follows: TGTGCCAGCAGTTACAGTGCGGGGGGGGGAGGGGAGCTGTTTTTT.

This clone was detected once. The chain recombines TRBV9 with TRBJ1-2, with D hard to call. V was trimmed by 4 bases and J by 4 bases, leaving 20 bases between them. The germline gives CDR1 SGDLS, CDR2 YYNGEE. This CDR3 has 16 amino acids. CDR3 nucleotides: TGTGCCAGCAGCCTTCGAGTCTCGCGGAAAATCTATGGCTACACCTTC. Its translation is CASSLRVSRKIYGYTF.

V usage is TRBV6-1 and J usage is TRBJ2-6; D not certain. Trimming shortened V by 6 bases and J by 4 bases, and 7 bases separated the two germline ends. The CDR3 length is 13 residues. Per germline, CDR1 MNHNS and CDR2 SASEGT. The CDR3 region is CASRTRGANVLTF. In DNA form, the CDR3 reads TGTGCCAGCAGGACGAGGGGGGCCAACGTCCTGACTTTC.

The chain has TRBV7-3 and TRBJ1-6, with 8 bases aligning to TRBD1. Germline V CDR1 and CDR2: SGHTA, FQGTGA. Trimming cost V 1 base and J 9 bases; bases outside gene matches: 5. The CDR3 is 15 amino acids. Here the CDR3 reads CASSLIAGGISPLHF. CDR3 DNA sequence: TGTGCCAGCAGCTTAATTGCAGGGGGCATTTCACCCCTCCACTTT.

This clone appeared a single time. The chain uses TRBV5-1 and TRBJ1-1, with D perhaps TRBD1 (5 bases). Trimming cost V 3 bases and J 5 bases, with 14 bases left between them. CDR3 size: 14 residues. CDR1 is SGHRS and CDR2 is YFSETQ in the germline V gene. CDR3 sequence: CASSWSAGSTEAFF. For the CDR3, the DNA is TGCGCCAGCAGCTGGTCGGCAGGGTCAACTGAAGCTTTCTTT.

V usage is TRBV5-1 and J usage is TRBJ1-6; the match to TRBD1 covers 7 bases. Germline V gene lookup returns CDR1 SGHRS and CDR2 YFSETQ. The CDR3 loop spans 15 amino acids. With V trimmed by 0 bases and J by 7 bases, 4 bases remained unmatched. In nucleotides, the CDR3 is TGCGCCAGCAGCTTGGAAACAGGGGAAAATTCACCCCTCCACTTT. It translates to CASSLETGENSPLHF.

Turning to this clone: Different DNA sequences within this sample yield the same CDR3. The J gene is TRBJ1-6, the V gene TRBV7-2; D not certain. This CDR3 is built from 15 residues. Germline V lookup: CDR1 SGHTA, CDR2 FQGNSA. Trimming took 4 bases from V and 0 from J, leaving 7 bases between them. This CDR3 reads CASSSRDSYNSPLHF. For the CDR3, the DNA is TGTGCCAGCAGCTCCCGGGACTCCTATAATTCACCCCTCCACTTT.

The chain combines TRBV7-2 with TRBJ1-2, with no clear D. The germline V gene encodes CDR1 SGHTA and CDR2 FQGNSA. Trimming removed 2 bases at V and 1 base at J, with 8 bases between. CDR3 length: 14 residues. The CDR3 spells CASSLQQSNYGYTF. The CDR3 DNA reads TGTGCCAGCAGCTTACAACAGAGTAACTATGGCTACACCTTC.

The chain employs TRBV6-5 and TRBJ1-2, with D possibly matching TRBD1 (6 bases). This CDR3 region has 12 residues. The germline V and J ends were trimmed by 5 bases and 5 bases, with 9 bases remaining between them. The germline gives CDR1 MNHEY, CDR2 SVGAGI. The CDR3 region is CASSKGGYGYTF. The DNA of the CDR3 is TGTGCCAGCAGTAAAGGGGGATATGGCTACACCTTC.

The rearrangement uses TRBV29-1 and TRBJ1-1, with D perhaps TRBD1 (5 bases). The CDR3 is 12 amino acids. Deletions cut 3 bases from V and 3 bases from J, with 8 bases between. Looked up from germline, CDR1 is SQVTM and CDR2 is ANQGSEA. This chain's CDR3 is CSVEPGYTEAFF. The CDR3 DNA sequence: TGCAGCGTTGAGCCAGGGTACACTGAAGCTTTCTTT.

The chain has TRBV5-1 and TRBJ2-5; 7 nucleotides line up with TRBD2. The junction had 12 bases not matched to a gene; V was cut back by 7 bases and J by 3 bases. Per the germline V gene, CDR1 is SGHRS and CDR2 is YFSETQ. The CDR3 length is 15 residues. The CDR3 coding sequence is TGCGCCAGCGGAGGGGCCGGGACTAACGAAGAGACCCAGTACTTC. This codes for CASGGAGTNEETQYF.

The chain recombines TRBV6-5 with TRBJ1-6, with 8 positions matching TRBD1. This CDR3 has 14 residues. Germline CDR1 reads MNHEY; CDR2 reads SVGAGI. The trim removed 8 bases at V and 9 bases at J, leaving 9 bases unmatched. The CDR3: CASVDQGAGSPLHF. CDR3 nucleotide sequence: TGTGCCAGCGTAGACCAGGGGGCTGGTTCACCCCTCCACTTT.

The rearrangement joins TRBV6-1 to TRBJ2-7; 9 bases are a match to TRBD1. The trim removed 2 bases at V and 7 bases at J, leaving 9 bases unmatched. This CDR3 region has 15 residues. CDR1 is MNHNS and CDR2 is SASEGT in the germline V gene. The CDR3 here is CASSEWYRGRGEQYF. The CDR3 DNA reads TGTGCCAGCAGTGAATGGTACAGGGGGCGTGGAGAGCAGTACTTC.

The gene calls are TRBV19 and TRBJ1-5; TRBD1 might be the D (5 bases). Germline V gene data show CDR1 as LNHDA and CDR2 as SQIVND (reference sequence). The CDR3 spans 13 residues. V lost 7 bases and J lost 9, with 16 bases in between. The CDR3 sequence is CASNQGDYWPQHF. The CDR3 nucleotides read TGTGCCAGTAACCAAGGGGATTATTGGCCCCAGCATTTT. Using reference TRBV19 and TRBJ1-5 for the parts outside the CDR3, the full variable domain is DGGITQSPKYLFRKEGQNVTLSCEQNLNHDAMYWYRQDPGQGLRLIYYSQIVNDFQKGDIAEGYSVSREKKESFPLTVTSAQKNPTAFYLCASNQGDYWPQHFGDGTRLSIL.

V and J are TRBV19 and TRBJ2-7; 9 nucleotides align to TRBD1. The germline V gene encodes CDR1 LNHDA and CDR2 SQIVND (reference sequence). The CDR3 sequence is 14 residues long. J was trimmed by 2 bases and V by 6 bases; bases with no gene match: 5. CDR3 sequence: CASRAGTGTYEQYF. The CDR3, as DNA: TGTGCCAGTAGGGCCGGGACAGGGACCTACGAGCAGTACTTC.

This clone was seen a single time. V and J are TRBV18 and TRBJ2-7; TRBD1 matches 8 bases. There are 15 residues in the CDR3. J gave up 4 bases and V 3 bases, and 8 bases lay outside the gene matches. Germline CDR1 reads KGHSH; CDR2 reads LQKENI. CDR3 sequence (DNA): TGTGCCAGCTCACCGACTACAGGGGGTCTGTACGAGCAGTACTTC. It specifies CASSPTTGGLYEQYF.

This clone was seen only a few times. The V call is TRBV18, the J call TRBJ1-1; D is unresolved. V lost 4 bases to trimming and J lost 1 base, with 13 bases between them. CDR3 length equals 15 residues. Germline V gene data show CDR1 as KGHSH and CDR2 as LQKENI. The CDR3 DNA follows: TGTGCCAGCTCACAAAATGGCAGACAGAACACTGAAGCTTTCTTT. Translation gives CASSQNGRQNTEAFF. Using reference TRBV18 and TRBJ1-1 for the parts outside the CDR3, the full variable domain is NAGVMQNPRHLVRRRGQEARLRCSPMKGHSHVYWYRQLPEEGLKFMVYLQKENIIDESGMPKERFSAEFPKEGPSILRIQQVVRGDSAAYFCASSQNGRQNTEAFFGQGTRLTVV.

This chain uses TRBV9 with TRBJ2-5, with 9 bases matching TRBD2. V lost 3 bases, J lost 1 base, and 1 base stayed unmatched. From germline, CDR1 is SGDLS and CDR2 YYNGEE. There are 14 residues in the CDR3. CDR3 in amino acids: CASSGRGGQETQYF. In nucleotides, the CDR3 is TGTGCCAGCAGCGGGCGGGGGGGCCAAGAGACCCAGTACTTC.

V is TRBV2 and J is TRBJ1-2; D unclear. Trimming cost V 2 bases and J 2 bases, with 12 bases left between them. This CDR3 has 15 residues. Germline V CDR1 and CDR2: SNHLY, FYNNEI. Here the CDR3 reads CASSESGVQNYGYTF. The CDR3, as DNA: TGTGCCAGCAGTGAATCCGGGGTCCAAAACTATGGCTACACCTTC.

CDR3 amino acids: CASSLGGLTGGEQYF. The CDR3 nucleotides are TGCGCCAGCAGCTTGGGGGGATTAACAGGGGGCGAGCAGTACTTC. The V gene is TRBV5-1, the J gene TRBJ2-7; 8 bases align to TRBD1. Losses at the gene ends were 0 bases for V and 6 bases for J; bases not matched to a gene: 8. The CDR3 contains 15 residues. Germline CDR1 is SGHRS and CDR2 is YFSETQ.

This clone appeared a single time. The V and J genes are TRBV7-9 and TRBJ1-2; weak D call: TRBD1 (6 bases). This CDR3 region has 14 residues. Trimming cost V 1 base and J 8 bases, with 14 bases left between them. Germline V lookup: CDR1 SEHNR, CDR2 FQNEAQ (reference sequence). The CDR3 region is CASSLDRDVSGYTF. In DNA form, the CDR3 reads TGTGCCAGCAGCTTAGACAGGGATGTTTCGGGCTACACCTTC.

The chain combines TRBV25-1 with TRBJ1-2, with D tentatively TRBD1 (6 bases). The V end was cut by 5 bases, the J end by 4 bases, with 11 bases between. This CDR3 has 13 amino acids. Germline V gene data show CDR1 as MGHDK and CDR2 as SYGVNS. The CDR3 loop is CASSSGVGYGYTF. CDR3 bases: TGTGCCAGCAGTTCAGGGGTTGGCTATGGCTACACCTTC.

The V gene is TRBV5-1, the J gene TRBJ2-3; TRBD2 matches at 9 bases. Germline values: CDR1 SGHRS, CDR2 YFSETQ. The CDR3 spans 15 residues. Trimming took 3 bases from V and 2 from J; bases not matched to a gene: 4. The chain's CDR3 is CASSWSGGSTDTQYF. DNA for the CDR3: TGCGCCAGCAGCTGGAGCGGGGGGTCCACAGATACGCAGTATTTT. Supplemented by reference TRBV5-1 and TRBJ2-3, the full variable domain reads KAGVTQTPRYLIKTRGQQVTLSCSPISGHRSVSWYQQTPGQGLQFLFEYFSETQRNKGNFPGRFSGRQFSNSRSEMNVSTLELGDSALYLCASSWSGGSTDTQYFGPGTRLTVL.

The rearrangement links TRBV9 to TRBJ2-5, with 11 bases fitting TRBD2. Per germline, CDR1 SGDLS and CDR2 YYNGEE. The CDR3 has 15 residues. Unmatched junction bases numbered 7, after V lost 4 bases and J lost 5 bases. The CDR3, as DNA: TGTGCCAGCAGCACCCGACTAGCGGGGATCGAGACCCAGTACTTC. It translates to CASSTRLAGIETQYF.

The chain employs TRBV27 and TRBJ1-5; 9 bases line up with TRBD1. The V segment lost 5 bases and the J segment 1 base; nucleotides outside the gene matches: 6. The germline V gene encodes CDR1 MNHEY and CDR2 SMNVEV (reference sequence). This CDR3 is 16 amino acids long. The CDR3 sequence: CASSPMDRGSNQPQHF. The CDR3 nucleotides read TGTGCCAGCAGTCCCATGGACAGGGGAAGCAATCAGCCCCAGCATTTT.

This clone came up once. This rearrangement joins TRBV9 to TRBJ1-2; no clear D gene. The V end was cut by 2 bases, the J end by 6 bases, with 11 bases between. Per the germline V gene, CDR1 is SGDLS and CDR2 is YYNGEE. The CDR3 extends over 13 amino acids. The CDR3: CASSVGSSDGYTF. CDR3 in DNA: TGTGCCAGCAGCGTGGGGAGCTCCGATGGCTACACCTTC.

V is TRBV7-2 and J is TRBJ1-6; D gene uncertain. The ends were cut back, 6 bases at V and 8 bases at J, with 14 bases in the middle. The CDR3 runs 14 residues. Germline values: CDR1 SGHTA, CDR2 FQGNSA. The CDR3 is CASRPGVYDSPLHF. The CDR3 DNA sequence: TGTGCCAGCAGACCCGGTGTTTACGATTCACCCCTCCACTTT.